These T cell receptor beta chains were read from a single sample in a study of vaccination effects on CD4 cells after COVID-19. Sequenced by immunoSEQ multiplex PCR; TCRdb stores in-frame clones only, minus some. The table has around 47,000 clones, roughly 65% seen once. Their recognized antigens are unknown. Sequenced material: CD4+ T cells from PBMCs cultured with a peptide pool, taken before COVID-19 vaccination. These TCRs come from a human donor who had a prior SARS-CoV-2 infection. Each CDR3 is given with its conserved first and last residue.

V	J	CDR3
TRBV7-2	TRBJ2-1	CASTHSGASGLLEQFF
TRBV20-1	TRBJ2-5	CSALQETQYF
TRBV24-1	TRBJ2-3	CATSDLRQISTDTQYF
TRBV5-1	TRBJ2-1	CASSPTDSSYNEQFF
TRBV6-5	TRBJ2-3	CASSYSGRTDTQYF
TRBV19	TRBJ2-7	CASSMDYPYEQYF
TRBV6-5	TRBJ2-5	CASSYSFGGGQETQYF
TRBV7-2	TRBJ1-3	CASSPRGGAGNTIYF
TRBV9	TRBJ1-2	CASSVTGYGYTF
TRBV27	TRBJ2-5	CASSLIRTSGRQETQYF
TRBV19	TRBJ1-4	CASSILGESLRIF
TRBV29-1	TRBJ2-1	CSARRAGDEQFF
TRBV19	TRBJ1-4	CAPSQYGRVDATNEKLFF
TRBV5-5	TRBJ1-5	CASSLAGGNQPQHF
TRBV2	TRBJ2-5	CASGRQGATRETQYF
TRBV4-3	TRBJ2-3	CASSQDILAGGGTQYF
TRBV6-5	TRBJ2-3	CASSSSGGGRDTQYF
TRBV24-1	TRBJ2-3	CATSDFTTQYF
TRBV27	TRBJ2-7	CASTPTGRVIYEQYF
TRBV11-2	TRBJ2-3	CASSLTTLAGGTDTQYF
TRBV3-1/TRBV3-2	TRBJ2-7	CASSYGTSGPYEQYF
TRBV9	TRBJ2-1	CASSVGGRAPHNEQFF
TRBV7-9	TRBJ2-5	CASSDRQGQRSQETQYF
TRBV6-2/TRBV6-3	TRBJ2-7	CASSYRQGRHEQYF
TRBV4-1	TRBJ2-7	CASSQERVAGGPYEQYF
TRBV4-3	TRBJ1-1	CASSQGGQRNMNTEAFF
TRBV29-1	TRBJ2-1	CSVEWGEGGEQFF
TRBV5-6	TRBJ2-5	CASSLFQRGGEETQYF
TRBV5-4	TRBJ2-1	CASSLGTLAGGPGEQFF
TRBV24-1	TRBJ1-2	CATSDGQSGRDYGYTF
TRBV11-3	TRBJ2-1	CASSLARENEQFF
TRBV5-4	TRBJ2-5	CASSLGGDSQETQYF
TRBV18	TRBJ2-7	CASSRIGGDHEQYF
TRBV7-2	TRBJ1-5	CASSLEAGRGQPQHF
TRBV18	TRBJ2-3	CASSQDRAADTQYF
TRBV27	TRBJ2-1	CASSPRAGGLFNEQFF
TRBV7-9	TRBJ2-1	CASSLNRDSSEQFF
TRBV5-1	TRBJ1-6	CASSLGQGTDNSPLHF
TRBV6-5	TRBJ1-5	CASKFGQGHNQPQHF
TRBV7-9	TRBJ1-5	CASSTEAGRRKRGNQPQHF
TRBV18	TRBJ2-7	CASSPSAGPGEQYF
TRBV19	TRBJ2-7	CASTPDSIPYEQYF
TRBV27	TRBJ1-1	CASSLYRADTEAFF
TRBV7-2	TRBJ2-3	CASRPGLGGDTQYF
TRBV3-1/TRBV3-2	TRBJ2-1	CASSLGGTDEQFF
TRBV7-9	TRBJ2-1	CASSPTGVSGSRGEQFF
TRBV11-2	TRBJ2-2	CASSFRLAGVLNTGELFF
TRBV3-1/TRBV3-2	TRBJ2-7	CASSLGGLGYEQYF
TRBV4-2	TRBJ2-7	CASRETSSGEQYF
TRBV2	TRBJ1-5	CASRRTVRQYSNQPQHF
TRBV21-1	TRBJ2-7	CASSKGVLDSREQYF
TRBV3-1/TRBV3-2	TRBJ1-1	CASSQFLQARAFF
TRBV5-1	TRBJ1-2	CASSHGTDYGYTF
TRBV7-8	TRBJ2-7	CASRRDVDSTYEQYF
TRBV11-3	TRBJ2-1	CASSAGLAGASGSYNEQFF
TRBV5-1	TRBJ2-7	CASSLKTGNLFSEQYF
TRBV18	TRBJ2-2	CASSPPLGGNTGELFF
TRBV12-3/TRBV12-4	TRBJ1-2	CASSFRPVGYTF